These 8 T cell receptor beta chains originate from one sample sequenced in a study of molecular identifiers for immune sequencing clone quantification. TCRdb re-analysed the PCR reads in MiXCR, keeping a single row per CDR3 protein. The sample gives around 460,000 distinct CDR3 sequences, 20% to 25% of which show up once; around 0.86% is in the top ten. The sample was naive CD8+ T cells from blood, with Jurkat cell RNA spiked in. Specified subset: FACS-sorted CD8+CD4-CCR7+CD45RA+ naive T cells. Receptor source: a human donor in good health. Some libraries in this study had Jurkat cell RNA spiked in.

J is TRBJ2-1 and V is TRBV7-9; possibly TRBD1 for D (6 bases). Trimming removed 6 bases at V and 0 bases at J, with 15 bases between. The V gene's germline CDR1 is SEHNR and CDR2 FQNEAQ (reference sequence). CDR3 length: 16 residues. CDR3 sequence: CASRGAGTYSYNEQFF. CDR3 in DNA: TGTGCCAGCAGGGGGGCAGGGACCTACTCCTACAATGAGCAGTTCTTC.

This clonotype showed up many times. J is TRBJ2-7 and V is TRBV28; a possible D gene is TRBD1 (5 bases). CDR3 size: 15 residues. Looked up from germline, CDR1 is MDHEN and CDR2 is SYDVKM. V lost 2 bases to trimming and J lost 2 bases, with 13 bases between them. As DNA, the CDR3 is TGTGCCAGCAGTTTAAGGGGCGTCTTAACCTACGAGCAGTACTTC. Protein product: CASSLRGVLTYEQYF.

This clonotype turned up a few times. The chain recombines TRBV20-1 with TRBJ2-2; D is unclear. CDR1 is DFQATT and CDR2 is SNEGSKA in the germline V gene (reference sequence). The ends were cut back, 0 bases at V and 0 bases at J, with 11 bases in the middle. The CDR3 is made up of 16 amino acids. CDR3 protein: CSARDYKLANTGELFF. CDR3 coding DNA: TGCAGTGCTAGAGATTATAAGCTGGCGAACACCGGGGAGCTGTTTTTT.

The V call is TRBV7-9, the J call TRBJ2-2; the D gene is possibly TRBD1 (5 bases). This CDR3 has 11 residues. Trimming removed 7 bases at V and 9 bases at J, with 9 bases between. CDR1 SEHNR and CDR2 FQNEAQ come from the germline V gene (reference sequence). The CDR3 nucleotides are TGTGCCAGCACAGGGTCCAGGGAGCTGTTTTTT. It yields the protein CASTGSRELFF.

This clonotype was seen many times. The rearrangement links TRBV7-9 to TRBJ1-2; TRBD1 matches at 8 bases. The germline V gene encodes CDR1 SEHNR and CDR2 FQNEAQ (reference sequence). V was pared by 8 bases and J by 4 bases, with 9 bases of the junction left unmatched. The CDR3 loop spans 14 amino acids. In DNA form, the CDR3 reads TGTGCCAGCTCTACAGGGGGACAGGCCTATGGCTACACCTTC. This gives the protein CASSTGGQAYGYTF.

This clonotype appeared a few times. This CDR3 reads CATRYTQGFSYEQYF. CDR3 DNA: TGTGCCACCCGCTATACCCAGGGGTTCTCCTACGAGCAGTACTTC. The J gene is TRBJ2-7, the V gene TRBV27; tentative D call: TRBD1 (6 bases). The germline gives CDR1 MNHEY, CDR2 SMNVEV (reference sequence). The CDR3 length is 15 residues. V dropped 10 bases and J dropped 0 bases, with 19 bases sitting between them.

This clonotype has at least ten counts. The chain recombines TRBV29-1 with TRBJ2-5, with 10 bases identical to TRBD2. Germline CDR1 reads SQVTM; CDR2 reads ANQGSEA. J gave up 5 bases and V 3 bases, and 6 bases lay outside the gene matches. The CDR3 consists of 14 residues. CDR3 DNA sequence: TGCAGCGTTGACGAGCGGGGGGGCTCCGAGACCCAGTACTTC. Its protein product is CSVDERGGSETQYF.

In this sample, this clonotype turned up a few times. The DNA for the CDR3 is TGTGCCAGCAGCGTAGGGTGGGGGGGTAATCAGCCCCAGCATTTT. Translated, it gives CASSVGWGGNQPQHF. The V call is TRBV9, the J call TRBJ1-5; maybe TRBD1 (5 bases). V was trimmed by 0 bases and J by 4 bases, leaving 11 bases between them. CDR3 length equals 15 residues. Germline CDR1 is SGDLS and CDR2 is YYNGEE.